The table lists the clone carrying this T cell receptor beta chain with many counts. Its matching antigen is unknown. This sample is drawn from a study of T cells after yellow fever vaccination. UMIs and a universal primer site were added when TCR cDNA was made by 5'RACE template switching. TCRdb fed the 5' RACE reads into MiXCR, producing one record per CDR3 protein. The table has 50,000 or so distinct CDR3 sequences, roughly 7.4% seen once. Germline V gene data show CDR1 as SEHNR and CDR2 as FQNEAQ (reference sequence). Trimming took off 5 bases at V and 8 bases at J, with 16 bases between the two ends. The length of the CDR3 is 14 residues. Findings of the study overall: Reappearing after the booster were most of the clones from primary vaccination (roughly 96% CD4, about 88% CD8). CD4 and CD8 compartments shared a small share of clonotypes, likely from convergent recombination.

This TCR derives from a man between 18 and 29 years old who received the YFV17D yellow fever vaccine. Here the sequenced sample was CD8+ T cells sorted from PBMCs, taken less than 16 days after the first yellow fever vaccination. The chain has TRBV7-9 and TRBJ2-1, with TRBD2 as a possible D gene (5 bases). CDR3: CASSLLGAGDEQFF. The CDR3, as DNA: TGTGCCAGCAGCCTACTGGGAGCCGGGGATGAGCAGTTCTTC.